This note documents a single TCR beta chain sequence. The antigen is unknown. The data were taken from a study of shared clonotypes between healthy human individuals. The germline V gene encodes CDR1 LGHNA and CDR2 YNFKEQ. The J segment lost 1 base and the V segment lost 2 bases, leaving 0 bases of the junction unmatched. This CDR3 spans 15 amino acids. Over several immunoSEQ plates, each subset's genomic DNA was distributed in even portions. Method: immunoSEQ multiplex PCR; TCRdb's copy keeps in-frame clones and lacks some. Of approximately 500,000 clones listed, roughly 85% were seen once; the top ten hold 12%. Whole-study results and caveats: Sampling involved blood alone; tissue repertoires likely differ. Few donors restricted represented genetic and exposure-history diversity.

The source of this sequence is a woman aged 40 to 50 in good health. Some clones in this sample may be carry-over from other donors' samples. The J gene is TRBJ1-4, the V gene TRBV4-2; 8 nucleotides align to TRBD1. Sample: PBMCs. The CDR3 region has the DNA TGTGCCAGCAGCCAAACAGGGGGAACTAATGAAAAACTGTTTTTT. It encodes CASSQTGGTNEKLFF.